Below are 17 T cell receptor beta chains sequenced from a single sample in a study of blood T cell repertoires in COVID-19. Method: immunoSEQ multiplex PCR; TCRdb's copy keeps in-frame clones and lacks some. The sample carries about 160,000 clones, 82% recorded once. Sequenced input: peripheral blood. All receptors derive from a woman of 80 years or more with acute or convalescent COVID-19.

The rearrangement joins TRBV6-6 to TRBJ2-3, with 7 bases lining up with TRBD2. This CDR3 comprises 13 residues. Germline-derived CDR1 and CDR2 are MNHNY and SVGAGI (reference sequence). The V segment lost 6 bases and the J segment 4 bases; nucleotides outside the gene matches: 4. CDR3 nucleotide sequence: TGTGCCAGCAGACTGGGAGGGCCAGATACGCAGTATTTT. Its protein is CASRLGGPDTQYF.

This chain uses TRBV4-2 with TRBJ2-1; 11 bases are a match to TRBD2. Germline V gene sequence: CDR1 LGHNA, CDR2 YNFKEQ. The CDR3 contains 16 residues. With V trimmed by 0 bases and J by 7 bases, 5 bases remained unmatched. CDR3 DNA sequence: TGTGCCAGCAGCCAAGAGACTAGCGGGACGGGGAATGAGCAGTTCTTC. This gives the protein CASSQETSGTGNEQFF.

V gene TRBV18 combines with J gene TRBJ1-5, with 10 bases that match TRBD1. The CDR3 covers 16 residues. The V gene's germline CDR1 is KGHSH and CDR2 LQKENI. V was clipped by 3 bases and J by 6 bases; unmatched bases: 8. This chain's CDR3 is CASSPSGTGVGQPQHF. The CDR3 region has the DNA TGTGCCAGCTCACCGTCCGGGACAGGGGTAGGTCAGCCCCAGCATTTT.

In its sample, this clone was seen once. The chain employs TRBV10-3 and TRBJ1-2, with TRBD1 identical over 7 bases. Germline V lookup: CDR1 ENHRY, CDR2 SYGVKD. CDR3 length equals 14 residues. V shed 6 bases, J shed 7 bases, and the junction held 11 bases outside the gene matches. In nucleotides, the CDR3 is TGTGCCATCAGCCAAAGGGGGCGCCACAGTGGCTACACCTTC. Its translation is CAISQRGRHSGYTF.

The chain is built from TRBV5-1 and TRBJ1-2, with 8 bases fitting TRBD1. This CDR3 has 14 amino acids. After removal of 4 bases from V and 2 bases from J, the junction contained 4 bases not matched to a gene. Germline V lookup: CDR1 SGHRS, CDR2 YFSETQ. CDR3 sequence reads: CASSPPGGNYGYTF. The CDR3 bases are TGCGCCAGCAGCCCCCCAGGGGGCAACTATGGCTACACCTTC.

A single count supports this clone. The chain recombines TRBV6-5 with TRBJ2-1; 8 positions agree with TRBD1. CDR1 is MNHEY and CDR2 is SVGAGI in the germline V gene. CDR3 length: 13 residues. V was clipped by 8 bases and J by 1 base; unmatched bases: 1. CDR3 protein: CASGQGSYNEQFF. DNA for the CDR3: TGTGCCAGCGGACAGGGTTCCTACAATGAGCAGTTCTTC.

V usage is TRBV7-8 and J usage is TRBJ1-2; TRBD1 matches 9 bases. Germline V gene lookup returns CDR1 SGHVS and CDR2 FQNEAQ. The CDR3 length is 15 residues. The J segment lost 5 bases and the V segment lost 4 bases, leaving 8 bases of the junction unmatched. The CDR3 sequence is CASSYLGTGRYGYTF. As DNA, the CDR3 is TGTGCCAGCAGCTACCTCGGGACAGGGAGATATGGCTACACCTTC.

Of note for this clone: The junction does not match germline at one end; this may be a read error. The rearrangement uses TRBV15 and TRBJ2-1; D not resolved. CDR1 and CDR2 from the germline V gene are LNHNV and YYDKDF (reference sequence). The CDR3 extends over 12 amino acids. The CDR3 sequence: CATSRETQSRVF. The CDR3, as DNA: TGTGCCACCAGCAGAGAAACCCAATCTCGGGTCTTC.

The CDR3 DNA follows: TGTGCCAGCTCACCACGTAACCGGGACAGGGGTTCTGGGGCCAACGTCCTGACTTTC. As protein: CASSPRNRDRGSGANVLTF. The J gene is TRBJ2-6, the V gene TRBV18, with TRBD1 matching 10 bases. With 1 base clipped from V and 1 base from J, the junction kept 7 bases outside the gene matches. Germline V gene sequence: CDR1 KGHSH, CDR2 LQKENI. The CDR3 totals 19 residues.

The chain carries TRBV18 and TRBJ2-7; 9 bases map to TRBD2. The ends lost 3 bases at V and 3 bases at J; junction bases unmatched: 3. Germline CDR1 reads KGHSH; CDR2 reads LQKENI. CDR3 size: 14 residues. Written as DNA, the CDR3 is TGTGCCAGCTCACCCAGGACTAGCGACTACGAGCAGTACTTC. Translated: CASSPRTSDYEQYF.

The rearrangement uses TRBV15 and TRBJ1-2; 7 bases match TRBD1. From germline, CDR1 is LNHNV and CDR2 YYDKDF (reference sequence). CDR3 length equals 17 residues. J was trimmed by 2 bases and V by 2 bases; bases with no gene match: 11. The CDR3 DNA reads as TGTGCCACCAGCAGAACCTACCGGGACAGCCTAAACTATGGCTACACCTTC. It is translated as CATSRTYRDSLNYGYTF.

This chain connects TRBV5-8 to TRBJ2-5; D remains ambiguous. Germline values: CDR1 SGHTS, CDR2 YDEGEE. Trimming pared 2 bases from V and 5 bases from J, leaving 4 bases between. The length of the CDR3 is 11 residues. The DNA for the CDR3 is TGTGCCAGCAGCTTTTATGAGACCCAGTACTTC. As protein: CASSFYETQYF.

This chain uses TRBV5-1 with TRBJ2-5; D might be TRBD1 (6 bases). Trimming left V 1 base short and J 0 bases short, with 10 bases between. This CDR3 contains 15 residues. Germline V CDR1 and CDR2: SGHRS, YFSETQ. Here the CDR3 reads CASSLSGVNQETQYF. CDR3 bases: TGCGCCAGCAGCTTGTCAGGGGTCAACCAAGAGACCCAGTACTTC.

The CDR3 nucleotides read TGTGCCAGCAGTACCTCCGGGGGAGACTCACCCCTCCACTTT. This gives the protein CASSTSGGDSPLHF. The chain uses TRBV6-6 and TRBJ1-6, with D maybe TRBD1 (5 bases). The germline CDR1 and CDR2 sequences are MNHNY and SVGAGI (reference sequence). CDR3 size: 14 residues. V gave up 5 bases and J gave up 10 bases, with 15 bases separating them.

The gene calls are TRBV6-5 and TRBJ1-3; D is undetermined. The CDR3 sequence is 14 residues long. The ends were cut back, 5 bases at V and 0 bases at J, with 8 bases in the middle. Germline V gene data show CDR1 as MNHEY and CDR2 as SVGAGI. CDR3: CASSKWSSGNTIYF. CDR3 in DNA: TGTGCCAGCAGTAAATGGAGCTCTGGAAACACCATATATTTT.

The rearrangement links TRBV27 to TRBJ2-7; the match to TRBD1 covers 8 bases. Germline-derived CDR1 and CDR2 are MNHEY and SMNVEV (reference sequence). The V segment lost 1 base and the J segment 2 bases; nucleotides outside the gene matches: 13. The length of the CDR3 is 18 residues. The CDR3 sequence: CASSLFGTGPQGAYEQYF. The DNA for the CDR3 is TGTGCCAGCAGTTTATTCGGGACAGGTCCACAGGGGGCCTACGAGCAGTACTTC.

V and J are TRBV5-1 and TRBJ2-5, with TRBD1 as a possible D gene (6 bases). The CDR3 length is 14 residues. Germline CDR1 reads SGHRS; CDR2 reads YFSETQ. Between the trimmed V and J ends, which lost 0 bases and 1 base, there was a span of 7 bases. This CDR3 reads CASSLGQVQETQYF. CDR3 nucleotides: TGCGCCAGCAGCTTGGGACAGGTCCAAGAGACCCAGTACTTC. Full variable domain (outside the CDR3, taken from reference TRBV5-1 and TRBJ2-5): KAGVTQTPRYLIKTRGQQVTLSCSPISGHRSVSWYQQTPGQGLQFLFEYFSETQRNKGNFPGRFSGRQFSNSRSEMNVSTLELGDSALYLCASSLGQVQETQYFGPGTRLLVL.